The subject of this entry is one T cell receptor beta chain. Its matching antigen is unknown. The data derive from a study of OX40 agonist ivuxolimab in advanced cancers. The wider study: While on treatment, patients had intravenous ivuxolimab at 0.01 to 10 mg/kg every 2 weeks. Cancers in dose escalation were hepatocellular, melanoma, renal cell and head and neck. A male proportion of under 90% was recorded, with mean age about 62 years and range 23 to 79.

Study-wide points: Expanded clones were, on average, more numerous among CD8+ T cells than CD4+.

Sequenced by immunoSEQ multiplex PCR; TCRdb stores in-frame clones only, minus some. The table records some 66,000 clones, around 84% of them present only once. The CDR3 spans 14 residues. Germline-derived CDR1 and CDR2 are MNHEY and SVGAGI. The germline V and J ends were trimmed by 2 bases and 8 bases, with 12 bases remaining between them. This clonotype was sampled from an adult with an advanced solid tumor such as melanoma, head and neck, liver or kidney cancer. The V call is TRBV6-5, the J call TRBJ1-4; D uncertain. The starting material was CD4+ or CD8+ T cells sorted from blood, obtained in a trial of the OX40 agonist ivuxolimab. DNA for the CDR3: TGTGCCAGCAGTTACGGGCCATTGACAGAAAAACTGTTTTTT. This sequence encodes CASSYGPLTEKLFF.